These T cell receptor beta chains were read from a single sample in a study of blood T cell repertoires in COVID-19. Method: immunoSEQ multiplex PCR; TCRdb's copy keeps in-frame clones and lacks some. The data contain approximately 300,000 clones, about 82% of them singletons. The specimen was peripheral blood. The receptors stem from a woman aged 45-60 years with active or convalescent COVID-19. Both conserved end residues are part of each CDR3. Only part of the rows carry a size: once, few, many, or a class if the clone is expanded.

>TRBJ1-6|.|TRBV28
CASRGTGGSPLHF
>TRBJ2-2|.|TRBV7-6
CASSLLRVGQGAQTGELFF
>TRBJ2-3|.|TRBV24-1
CATSDFTDTQYF
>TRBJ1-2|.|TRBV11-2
CASSLGQSYGYTF
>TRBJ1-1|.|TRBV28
CASSRAGQEAFF
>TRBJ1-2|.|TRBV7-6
CASSLRPGQGVYGYTF
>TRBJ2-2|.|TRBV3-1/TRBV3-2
CASSQLASTGELFF
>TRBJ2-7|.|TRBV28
CACTRRGGEQYF
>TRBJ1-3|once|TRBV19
CASSIPGRSGNTIYF
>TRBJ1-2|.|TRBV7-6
CASSPPGYQANYGYTF
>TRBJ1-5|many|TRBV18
CASSPIGQGAGPQHF
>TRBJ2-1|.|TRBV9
CASSSRGFSGKNNEQFF
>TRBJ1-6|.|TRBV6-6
CASSYGEHSPLHF
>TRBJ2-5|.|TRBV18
CASSQRGGQETQYF
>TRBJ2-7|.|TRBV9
CASSVGVSYEQYF
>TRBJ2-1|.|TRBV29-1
CSVRGQGFYNEQFF
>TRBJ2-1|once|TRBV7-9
CASSSPAIAVSYNEQFF
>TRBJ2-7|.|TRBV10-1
CASSESRGYGEQYF
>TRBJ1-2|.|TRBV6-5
CASSYSGGGYTF
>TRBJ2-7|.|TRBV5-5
CASSLYGDSHEQYF
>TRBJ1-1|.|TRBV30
CAWEYRGLRNTEAFF
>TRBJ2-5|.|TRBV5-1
CASSLEGQGAGETQYF
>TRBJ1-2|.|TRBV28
CASRTGGGRENYGYTF
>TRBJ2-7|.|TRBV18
CASSPPRTDMLLWEQYF
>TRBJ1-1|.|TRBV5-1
CASSLDSPEAFF
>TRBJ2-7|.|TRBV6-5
CASSSSHRGKQYF
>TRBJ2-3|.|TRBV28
CASSLFGLAGSTDTQYF
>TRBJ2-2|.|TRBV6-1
CASSEAGGAGELFF
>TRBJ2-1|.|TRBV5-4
CASSVSGSSYNEQFF
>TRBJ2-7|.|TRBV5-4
CASSFLTGAAYEQYF
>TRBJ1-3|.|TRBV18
CASSPQGQGSSGNTIYF
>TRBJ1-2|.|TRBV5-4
CASSSRDRGPRYGYTF
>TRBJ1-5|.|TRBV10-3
CAISEFGDSSGQPQHF
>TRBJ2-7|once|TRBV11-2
CASSLVVGGRTVYEQYF
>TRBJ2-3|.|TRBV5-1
CASSLREGRDTQYF
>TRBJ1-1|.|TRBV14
CASSQWGTGVMNTEAFF
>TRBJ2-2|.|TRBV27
CASSLSVFRVLNGELFF
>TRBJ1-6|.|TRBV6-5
CASSYSWGAPLHF
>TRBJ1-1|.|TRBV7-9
CASSPSGAVVTEAFF
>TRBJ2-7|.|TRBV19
CASAGQGAHEQYF
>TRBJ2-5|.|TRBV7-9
CASSLGGTGYETQYF
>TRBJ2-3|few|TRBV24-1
CATSDEGGDTQYF
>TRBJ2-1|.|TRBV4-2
CASSQDQLAWEQFF
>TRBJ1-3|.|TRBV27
CATILGAENTIYF
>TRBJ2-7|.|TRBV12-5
CASGLVIGQALSYEQYF
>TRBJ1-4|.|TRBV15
CATSREGGEKLFF
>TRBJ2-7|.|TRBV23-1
CASSRTDSSYEQYF
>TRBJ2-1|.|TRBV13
CASSLVNNHIPSYNEQFF
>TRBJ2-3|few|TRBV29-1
CSVETGSTDTQYF
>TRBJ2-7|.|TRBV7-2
CASSFSGNYEQYF